This T cell receptor beta chain was recovered during a study of T cells in women clearing cervical HPV infection. Note on this clone: The read terminates 3 residues ahead of where the CDR3 ends, so the germline J gene completes it.

This CDR3 has 15 amino acids. Germline CDR1 and CDR2: WNHNN and SYGVQD (reference sequence). Trimming removed 6 bases from V and 6 bases from J; junction bases left unmatched: 10. Sequencing was performed with immunoSEQ multiplex PCR; in TCRdb, only in-frame clones are kept and a portion is missing. The table counts 9,500 to 15,000 clones; under 30% lies in the top ten. J is TRBJ2-2 and V is TRBV10-1, with 7 bases identical to TRBD1. The sample taken for sequencing was blood buffy coat. This clonotype originated in a woman between 18 and 70 years old with a cervical HPV16 infection that either progressed to CIN3+ or cleared (not recorded which). The CDR3 bases that were read are TGCGCCAGCAGCCCCTCCGGGACAGCATCCGGGGAG. It is translated as CASSPSGTASGE. The full CDR3 is CASSPSGTASGELFF.